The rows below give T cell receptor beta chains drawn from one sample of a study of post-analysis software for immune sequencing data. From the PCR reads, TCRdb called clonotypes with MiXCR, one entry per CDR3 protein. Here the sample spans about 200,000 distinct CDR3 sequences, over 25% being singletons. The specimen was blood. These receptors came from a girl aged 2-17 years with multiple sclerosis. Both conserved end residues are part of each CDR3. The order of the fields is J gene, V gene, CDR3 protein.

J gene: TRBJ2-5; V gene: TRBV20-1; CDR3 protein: CSASIAAVVETQYF
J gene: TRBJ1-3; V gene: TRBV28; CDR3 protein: CASQDSSSGNTIYF
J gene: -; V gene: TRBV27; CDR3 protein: CASAGRARAFHEQYF
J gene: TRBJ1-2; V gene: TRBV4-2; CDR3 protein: CANSQGSGYTF
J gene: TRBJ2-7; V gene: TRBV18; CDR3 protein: CASSPPGFYEQYF
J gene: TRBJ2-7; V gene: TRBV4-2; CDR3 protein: CASSQARTDSYEQYF
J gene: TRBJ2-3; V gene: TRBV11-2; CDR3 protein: CASSLKTGASTDTQYF
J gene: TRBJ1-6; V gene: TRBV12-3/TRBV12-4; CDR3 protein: CASSVRGRRASPLHF
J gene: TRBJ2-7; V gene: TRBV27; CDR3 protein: CASSLSPTGTLGEQYF
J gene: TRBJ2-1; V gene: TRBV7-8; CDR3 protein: CASSLGPKDEQFF
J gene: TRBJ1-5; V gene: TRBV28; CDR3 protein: CASSLPGGGNQPQHF
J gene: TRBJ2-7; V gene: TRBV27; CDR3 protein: CASSPVGRGGYEQYF
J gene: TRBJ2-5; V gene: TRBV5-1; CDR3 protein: CASSLATGARDETQYF
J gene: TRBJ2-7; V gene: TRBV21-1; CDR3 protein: CASSKAERGNSYEQYF
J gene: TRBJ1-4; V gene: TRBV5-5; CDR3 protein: CASSPGAGNEKLFF
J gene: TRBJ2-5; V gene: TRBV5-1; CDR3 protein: CASSWRTGQETQYF
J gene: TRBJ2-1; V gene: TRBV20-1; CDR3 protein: CSGAGGITYNEQFF
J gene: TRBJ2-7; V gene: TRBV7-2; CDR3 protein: CASSFLAGPSYEQYF
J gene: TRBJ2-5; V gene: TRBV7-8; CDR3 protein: CASSLLAVGAQEYF
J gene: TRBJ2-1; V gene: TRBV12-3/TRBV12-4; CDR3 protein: CASSLMASGLYNEQFF
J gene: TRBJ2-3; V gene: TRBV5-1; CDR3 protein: CASTPGSGGFSTDTQYF
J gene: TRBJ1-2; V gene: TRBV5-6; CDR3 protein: CASSLAGQWDYGYTF
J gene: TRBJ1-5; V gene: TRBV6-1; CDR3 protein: CASSENPTLSNQPQHF
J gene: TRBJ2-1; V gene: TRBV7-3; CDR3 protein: CASSPGSSYNEQFF
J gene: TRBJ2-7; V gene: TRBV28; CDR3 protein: CASSFGGSNIPEQYF
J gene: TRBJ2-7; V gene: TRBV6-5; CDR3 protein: CASSSRGTDPTQYF
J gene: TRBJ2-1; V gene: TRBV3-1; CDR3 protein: CASSQEALAGSYNEQFF
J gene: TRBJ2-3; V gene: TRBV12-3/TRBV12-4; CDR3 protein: CASSPGQVTDTQYF
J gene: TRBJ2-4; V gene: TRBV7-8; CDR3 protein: CASSPSSGRDIQYF
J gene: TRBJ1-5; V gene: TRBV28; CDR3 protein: CASSLALGGLSQPQHF
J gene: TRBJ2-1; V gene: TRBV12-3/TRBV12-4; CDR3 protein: CASSLRGSGTWGEQFF
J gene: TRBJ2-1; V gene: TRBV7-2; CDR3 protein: CASSLFNKQFF
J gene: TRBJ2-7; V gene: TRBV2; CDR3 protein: CASSEDDTYEQYF
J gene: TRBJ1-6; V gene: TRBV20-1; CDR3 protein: CSARDKEWNSPLHF
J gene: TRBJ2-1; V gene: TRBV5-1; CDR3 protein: CASSQAARSYNEQFF
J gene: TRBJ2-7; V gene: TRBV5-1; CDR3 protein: CASSFAGAYEQYF
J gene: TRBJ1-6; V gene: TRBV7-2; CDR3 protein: CASSPFRPDNSPLHF
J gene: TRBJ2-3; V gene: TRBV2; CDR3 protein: CASSPTDAQYF
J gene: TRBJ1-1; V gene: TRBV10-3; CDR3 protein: CAISGTALNTEAFF
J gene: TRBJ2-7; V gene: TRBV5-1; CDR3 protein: CASSSGSGLTYEQYF
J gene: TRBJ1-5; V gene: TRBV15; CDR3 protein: CATSRDRAPGQPQHF
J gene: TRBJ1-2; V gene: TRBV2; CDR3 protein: CASSVYHNYGYIF
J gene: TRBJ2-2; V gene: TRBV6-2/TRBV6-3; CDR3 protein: CASSRTGTGELFF
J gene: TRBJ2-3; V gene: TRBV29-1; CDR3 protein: CSVEPPSASGSTDTQYF
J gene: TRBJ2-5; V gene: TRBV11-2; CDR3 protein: CASSLEEGERGRETQYF
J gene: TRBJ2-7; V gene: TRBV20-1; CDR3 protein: CSASIQRGPYEQYF
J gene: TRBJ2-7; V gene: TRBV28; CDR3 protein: CVSSFRGGLREQYF
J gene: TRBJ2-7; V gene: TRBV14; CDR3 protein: CAGSQDPYSGGLSYEQYF
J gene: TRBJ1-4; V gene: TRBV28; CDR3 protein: CASGTNRGQFF
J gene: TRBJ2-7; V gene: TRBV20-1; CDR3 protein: CSAPTGFYEQYF
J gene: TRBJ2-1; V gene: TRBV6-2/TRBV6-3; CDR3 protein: CASRTQAAGGQDEQFF
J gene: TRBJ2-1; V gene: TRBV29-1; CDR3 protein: CSVGQAGGGSYNEQFF